This TCR beta chain was captured in a study of blood T cells in healthy people across ages. Study background: In model experiments, template switching was able to capture about one barcoded beta molecule for every two T cells that were present.

Next came a second PCR, run for roughly 6 to 11 cycles, which used a sample-barcoded 5' primer along with a J-beta primer mix. MiXCR, applied by TCRdb to the 5' RACE reads, yields one record per CDR3 protein. Altogether roughly 900,000 distinct CDR3 sequences are present, about 48% being singletons, with the ten largest covering over 10%. Between the trimmed V and J ends, which lost 3 bases and 11 bases, there was a span of 14 bases. The CDR3 runs 12 residues. Germline CDR1 is DFQATT and CDR2 is SNEGSKA (reference sequence). On this clonotype: Its antigen is still unknown.

Study-level points and caveats: Unsorted PBMCs ruled out conclusive naive versus antigen-experienced comparison.

This chain uses TRBV20-1 with TRBJ2-1, with D maybe TRBD1 (6 bases). The clonotype comes from a man aged 30 to 45 in good health. Sequencing was carried out using blood. For the CDR3, the DNA is TGCAGTGCTAGGACCTCCCGGGACAAGCAGTTCTTC. Protein: CSARTSRDKQFF.